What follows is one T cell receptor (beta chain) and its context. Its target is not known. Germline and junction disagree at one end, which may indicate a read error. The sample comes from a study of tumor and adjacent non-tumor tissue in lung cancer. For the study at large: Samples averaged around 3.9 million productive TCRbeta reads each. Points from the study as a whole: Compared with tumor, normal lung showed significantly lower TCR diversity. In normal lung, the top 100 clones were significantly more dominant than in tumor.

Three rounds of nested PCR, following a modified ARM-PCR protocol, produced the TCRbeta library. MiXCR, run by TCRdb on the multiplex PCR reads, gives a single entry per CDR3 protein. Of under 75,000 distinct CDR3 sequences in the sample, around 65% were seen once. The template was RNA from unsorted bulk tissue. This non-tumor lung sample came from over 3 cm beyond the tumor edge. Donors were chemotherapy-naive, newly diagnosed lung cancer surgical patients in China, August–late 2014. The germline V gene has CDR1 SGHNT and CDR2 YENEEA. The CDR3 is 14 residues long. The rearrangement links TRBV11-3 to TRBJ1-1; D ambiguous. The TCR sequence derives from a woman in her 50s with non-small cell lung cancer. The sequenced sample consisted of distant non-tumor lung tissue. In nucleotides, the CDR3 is TGTGCCAGTAGCTTAGATCGTGAGACTCCTGAAGCTTTCTTT. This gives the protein CASSLDRETPEAFF.